Listed below are T cell receptor beta chains from one sample, sequenced in a study of shared clonotypes between healthy human individuals. Libraries were prepared by immunoSEQ multiplex PCR; TCRdb keeps only in-frame clonotypes and omits some of them. The repertoire holds 450,000 to 550,000 clones, with approximately 85% as singletons. Material: PBMCs. The origin of the receptors is a woman between 35 and 50 years old in good health. Some clones in this sample may be carry-over from other donors' samples. Both conserved end residues are part of each CDR3.

>TRBV18|TRBJ2-3
CASSPREDTQYF
>TRBV28|TRBJ2-2
CASSFSGRASGELFF
>TRBV29-1|TRBJ2-7
CITLGHEQYF
>TRBV7-2|TRBJ1-1
CASRLDRRTEAFF
>TRBV18|TRBJ1-2
CASSPDREVNYGYTF
>TRBV9|TRBJ1-4
CASSPGTAINEKLFF
>TRBV6-4|TRBJ2-7
CASSDRKVYEQYF
>TRBV25-1|TRBJ1-6
CASSVTGDSPLHF
>TRBV11-2|TRBJ2-1
CASSLSSGSRDEQFF
>TRBV4-1|TRBJ2-3
CASSRSGVLSTDTQYF
>TRBV5-1|TRBJ1-1
CASSLDASMGTEAFF
>TRBV19|TRBJ2-1
CASTPRGGLNNEQFF
>TRBV29-1|TRBJ1-2
CSVEAGRGQWGYTF
>TRBV28|TRBJ1-5
CASSSPGQGLQPQHF
>TRBV7-9|TRBJ1-2
CASSLGIAAVTAAGYTF
>TRBV2|TRBJ1-4
CASSLGARNEKLFF
>TRBV6-5|TRBJ2-5
CASTRLAGSREQYF
>TRBV27|TRBJ2-7
CASSRGGQTSYEQYF
>TRBV13|TRBJ2-5
CASSLAEEGQETQYF
>TRBV10-2|TRBJ1-5
CASRPGAGNQPQHF
>TRBV27|TRBJ2-5
CASSFRGTQYF
>TRBV7-7|TRBJ2-1
CASSSTGTGGNNEQFF
>TRBV5-1|TRBJ2-5
CASSLGEQNLPETQYF
>TRBV4-2|TRBJ2-2
CASSQDLRVETNTGELFF
>TRBV7-7|TRBJ2-2
CASSLSSNTGELFF
>TRBV19|TRBJ1-2
CASTPRRELGRGYTF
>TRBV5-1|TRBJ1-6
CASSLTGDYNSPLHF
>TRBV29-1|TRBJ2-1
CSVARGSYNEQFF